This T cell receptor beta chain was identified in a study of blood T cell repertoires in COVID-19. The CDR3 loop spans 16 amino acids. The V gene lost 0 bases and the J gene lost 6 bases, with 17 bases spanning the gap. The germline V gene encodes CDR1 SGHDN and CDR2 FVKESK. Repertoires were generated with immunoSEQ multiplex PCR, while TCRdb's copy carries only in-frame clones and drops some. The sample shows 250,000 or so clones, 80% to 90% of them seen only once. The chain is built from TRBV14 and TRBJ1-2, with a weak D call TRBD1 (5 bases). The sequence was collected from a woman aged 40 to 50 who had recovered from COVID-19. Sequenced sample: peripheral blood. The CDR3, as DNA: TGTGCCAGCAGCCAAGATTTCAATCAGGGAAGAAATGGCTACACCTTC. The encoded protein is CASSQDFNQGRNGYTF.